This T cell receptor beta chain was observed in a study of T-cell memory formation after mild COVID-19. A single record per CDR3 protein comes from TCRdb applying MiXCR to the 5' RACE reads. The table records around 200,000 distinct CDR3 sequences, roughly 18% of them present only once. Germline V gene data show CDR1 as SQVTM and CDR2 as ANQGSEA. Deletions cut 6 bases from V and 4 bases from J, with 16 bases between. The CDR3 is 13 amino acids. The sample comprised PBMCs or a T cell subset sorted from them (not recorded which). The gene calls are TRBV29-1 and TRBJ2-7; tentative D call: TRBD1 (6 bases). This receptor was identified in a man in his late teens or twenties who had mild COVID-19 (a few samples of this study predate the infection). Cell type and time point are not known. DNA of the CDR3: TGCAGCGTGGTGGGCCAGGGGTTTTACGAGCAGTACTTC. Translated, it gives CSVVGQGFYEQYF.